This T cell receptor beta chain appears in the sequencing data of a study of cytomegalovirus exposure and HLA in healthy donors. The germline V gene encodes CDR1 LNHDA and CDR2 SQIVND (reference sequence). Trimming took 1 base from V and 9 from J; bases not matched to a gene: 7. The CDR3 is made up of 15 amino acids. About this clone: No antigen is known for it.

Each donor was nominally healthy when sampled (though unrecorded immune exposures were likely). The PCR ran on 60 Vbeta and 13 Jbeta primers. In the original workflow: In a later analysis, some 80 million unique TCR beta chains included roughly 11 million shared by two or more donors. The repertoire was sequenced with immunoSEQ multiplex PCR; TCRdb's copy has only in-frame clones and lacks some. V and J calls and clone size follow that table, whereas D and trimming were derived from the DNA. The sample records about 170,000 clones, 84% being singletons. General study results and limits: As a later analysis showed, a missense DCLRE1C variant was linked to trimming of TCR beta V- and J-genes.

The TCR was taken from a boy between 2 and 10 years old in good health and CMV-seronegative. The sequencing sample was made of PBMCs. The rearrangement links TRBV19 to TRBJ2-1, with 9 bases identical to TRBD2. CDR3 DNA: TGTGCCAGTAGTATAGGGCGCGGGAGGGCCGTTGAGCAGTTCTTC. Amino acid sequence: CASSIGRGRAVEQFF.